These 14 T cell receptor beta chains share one sample of origin, sequenced in a study of CD8 T cells in ankylosing spondylitis. Study-level findings and limits: Several highly homologous variants formed a TCR beta motif that appeared characteristic of ankylosing spondylitis blood.

In TCRdb, the 5' RACE reads were re-called with MiXCR into one record per CDR3 protein. This table holds some 700,000 distinct CDR3 sequences, 15% to 20% found once. These receptors have no known antigen. Sequenced: blood, either unsorted or a sorted T cell fraction (not recorded which). These receptors were collected from a male donor with ankylosing spondylitis.

The chain employs TRBV28 and TRBJ2-7; D is unclear. Looked up from germline, CDR1 is MDHEN and CDR2 is SYDVKM. The ends were cut back, 2 bases at V and 3 bases at J, with 14 bases in the middle. The CDR3 is 15 amino acids. The CDR3 nucleotides read TGTGCCAGCAGTTTAACGGCAGCCGGCGGCTACGAGCAGTACTTC. Protein: CASSLTAAGGYEQYF.

In its sample, this clonotype was seen a few times. J is TRBJ2-3 and V is TRBV6-1; TRBD2 matches 8 bases. Germline CDR1 and CDR2: MNHNS and SASEGT. With V trimmed by 6 bases and J by 4 bases, 0 bases remained unmatched. This CDR3 is 12 amino acids long. CDR3 coding DNA: TGTGCCAGCAGGGGACTAGCAGATACGCAGTATTTT. Translating it yields CASRGLADTQYF.

The V call is TRBV12-3 or TRBV12-4, the J call TRBJ1-1; 8 bases fit TRBD1. The CDR3 has 13 residues. Trimming at V came to 6 bases and at J to 6 bases, leaving 6 bases not matched to a gene. CDR3 loop: CASSWTGLSEAFF. In DNA form, the CDR3 reads TGTGCCAGCAGCTGGACAGGGTTGTCTGAAGCTTTCTTT.

The gene calls are TRBV12-3 or TRBV12-4 and TRBJ2-3; 11 nucleotides line up with TRBD2. V lost 3 bases, J lost 5 bases, and 7 bases stayed unmatched. The CDR3 spans 16 residues. CDR3 bases: TGTGCCAGCAGTTTTGGGCTAGCGGGAGGCATAGATACGCAGTATTTT. Amino acid sequence: CASSFGLAGGIDTQYF.

This clonotype was observed many times. The rearrangement links TRBV7-2 to TRBJ1-5, with D maybe TRBD1 (5 bases). The CDR3 spans 15 residues. Germline CDR1 is SGHTA and CDR2 is FQGNSA. Trimming took off 8 bases at V and 3 bases at J, with 17 bases between the two ends. CDR3 bases: TGTGCCAGCTCCCAGGGAGCAGTCACCAATCAGCCCCAGCATTTT. This codes for CASSQGAVTNQPQHF.

V gene TRBV3-1 combines with J gene TRBJ2-7; 8 nucleotides align to TRBD2. The CDR3 has 15 residues. Germline values: CDR1 LGHDT, CDR2 YNNKEL (reference sequence). V gave up 3 bases and J gave up 3 bases; unmatched junction bases: 7. CDR3: CASSQGGTSGYEQYF. DNA for the CDR3: TGTGCCAGCAGCCAGGGCGGGACTAGTGGCTACGAGCAGTACTTC.

The chain combines TRBV7-3 with TRBJ1-2, with unresolved D. The germline V gene has CDR1 SGHTA and CDR2 FQGTGA. The CDR3 length is 14 residues. V was trimmed by 3 bases and J by 8 bases, leaving 16 bases between them. The CDR3 DNA follows: TGTGCCAGCAGCTTTGACCCGGGTGAAGGAGGCTACACCTTC. As protein: CASSFDPGEGGYTF.

This clonotype occurred a few times. The chain is built from TRBV20-1 and TRBJ1-6; 9 bases agree with TRBD1. The trim removed 0 bases at V and 1 base at J, leaving 7 bases unmatched. This CDR3 has 18 amino acids. Germline V lookup: CDR1 DFQATT, CDR2 SNEGSKA (reference sequence). The DNA for the CDR3 is TGCAGTGCTAGAGACCTCTACAGGGGGCCTTCCTATAATTCACCCCTCCACTTT. It codes for CSARDLYRGPSYNSPLHF.

CDR3 amino acids: CASSLSNRADYYEQYF. In DNA form, the CDR3 reads TGTGCCAGCAGTTTATCGAACAGGGCCGACTACTACGAGCAGTACTTC. The chain is built from TRBV27 and TRBJ2-7; perhaps TRBD1 as D (6 bases). The V end lost 0 bases, the J end lost 3 bases, and 15 bases lay between the germline ends. This CDR3 has 16 residues. CDR1 is MNHEY and CDR2 is SMNVEV in the germline V gene (reference sequence).

This clonotype was counted many times. V and J are TRBV6-5 and TRBJ2-7; a weak D match, TRBD2 (6 bases). The CDR3 is 17 residues long. Per germline, CDR1 MNHEY and CDR2 SVGAGI. V was clipped by 2 bases and J by 0 bases, with 17 bases between them. CDR3 coding DNA: TGTGCCAGCAGTTACACACCCGGGACGGGAGTCTCCTACGAGCAGTACTTC. Protein sequence: CASSYTPGTGVSYEQYF.

This clonotype was observed a handful of times. The rearrangement links TRBV4-1 to TRBJ1-1; no clear D gene. Germline V gene sequence: CDR1 MGHRA, CDR2 YSYEKL. Between the trimmed V and J ends, which lost 1 base and 3 bases, there was a span of 9 bases. This CDR3 is 14 amino acids long. The CDR3 nucleotides read TGCGCCAGCAGCCAAGCCACAGTAGACACTGAAGCTTTCTTT. This codes for CASSQATVDTEAFF.

This clonotype was recorded a few times. The rearrangement links TRBV20-1 to TRBJ1-2; 8 positions match TRBD1. This CDR3 region has 15 residues. Germline assignment: CDR1 DFQATT and CDR2 SNEGSKA (reference sequence). Unmatched junction bases numbered 8, after V lost 1 base and J lost 4 bases. CDR3 in amino acids: CSARVAGGVSYGYTF. In DNA, the CDR3 is TGCAGTGCTAGAGTGGCAGGGGGCGTTAGCTATGGCTACACCTTC.

The chain joins TRBV10-3 to TRBJ2-5; weak D call: TRBD2 (6 bases). The V gene's germline CDR1 is ENHRY and CDR2 SYGVKD. Trimming removed 6 bases from V and 5 bases from J, with 13 bases in between. The CDR3 contains 13 residues. CDR3 in amino acids: CAISPKGGETQYF. The CDR3, as DNA: TGTGCCATCAGCCCCAAGGGAGGCGAGACCCAGTACTTC.

V usage is TRBV27 and J usage is TRBJ2-2; D ambiguous. The CDR3 spans 15 residues. CDR1 and CDR2 (germline): MNHEY, SMNVEV (reference sequence). V was pared by 6 bases and J by 3 bases, with 14 bases between. DNA of the CDR3: TGTGCCAGCAGCCAGACACGTTATGACACCGGGGAGCTGTTTTTT. It is translated as CASSQTRYDTGELFF.